The 3 T cell receptor beta chains presented below share a single source sample, sequenced in a study of CXCR3-negative and CXCR3-positive naive CD8 T cells. General study points: Comparison of naive cells showed more hydrophobic TRB CDR3s in CXCR3-positive than in CXCR3-negative naive cells.

Through 5' RACE with UMI labels, the TRB cDNA libraries were prepared. TCRdb re-called the 5' RACE reads and catalogs CDR3 proteins one per entry, DNA excluded. The table for this sample gives around 140,000 distinct CDR3 sequences. Their cognate antigens are unknown. Sequencing was done on a sample of naive CXCR3+ CD8+ T cells from blood. Documented subset: CD45RO-CCR7+CD27+CD95- naive CD8+ T cells expressing CXCR3 (TNR3+). Receptors originate from a human donor in good health. Some clones in this sample may be carry-over from other donors' samples.

The chain links TRBV20-1 to TRBJ2-7. Germline lookup yields CDR1 DFQATT and CDR2 SNEGSKA (reference sequence). The CDR3 loop spans 12 amino acids. CDR3 residues: CSARTSPYEQYF.

Here the CDR3 reads CASSGIGGTEAFF. This chain links TRBV13 with TRBJ1-1. The CDR3 loop spans 13 amino acids. CDR1 is PRHDT, CDR2 FYEKMQ, per germline (reference sequence).

The chain joins TRBV4-1 to TRBJ2-7; the D gene TCRdb calls, TRBD1, cannot be checked with no DNA. This CDR3 comprises 16 residues. CDR1 is MGHRA and CDR2 is YSYEKL in the germline V gene. CDR3 loop: CASSQSGTGGAGEQYF.